This TCR beta chain came from a study of beta chain features in type 1 diabetes. Every bit of the isolated RNA underwent reverse transcription, so sequencing read expressed TCRB transcripts. Profiled with immunoSEQ multiplex PCR; TCRdb holds only in-frame clones, not every one. Among some 500,000 clones listed, approximately 10% were seen once. Trimming took 5 bases from V and 1 from J, leaving 14 bases between them. The CDR3 runs to 15 residues. Germline assignment: CDR1 SGHDN and CDR2 FVKESK. Study-wide points: For type 1 diabetes patients, VDJ junctions showed fewer insertions and more deletions.

In its sample, this clone was seen a few times. Its specificity is unknown. The sequenced sample consisted of naive CD4+ T cells from blood. The source of this sequence is a woman between 18 and 29 years old in good health. The V gene is TRBV14, the J gene TRBJ1-1; the D gene is possibly TRBD1 (6 bases). Here the CDR3 reads CASSDLQGANTEAFF. CDR3 sequence (DNA): TGTGCCAGCAGCGACCTACAGGGAGCGAACACTGAAGCTTTCTTT.